The 3 T cell receptor beta chains below come from one sample, sequenced in a study of blood T cell repertoires in COVID-19. Measured with immunoSEQ multiplex PCR; TCRdb has only the in-frame clones, and not every one. The repertoire has roughly 140,000 clones, more than 65% of them found once; the top ten carry 5.5% to 8%. The sample comprised peripheral blood. These receptors originate from a woman in her fifties or sixties in a cohort sampled during active or convalescent COVID-19.

J is TRBJ2-7 and V is TRBV6-5, with TRBD2 matching over 9 bases. J gave up 5 bases and V 5 bases, and 4 bases lay outside the gene matches. Germline CDR1 is MNHEY and CDR2 is SVGAGI. The CDR3 contains 13 residues. The CDR3 nucleotides read TGTGCCAGCAGTATGACTAGCGGCCACGAGCAGTACTTC. Amino acid sequence: CASSMTSGHEQYF.

The chain employs TRBV24-1 and TRBJ2-1, with a possible D match to TRBD1 (6 bases). The CDR3 length is 15 residues. The germline CDR1 and CDR2 sequences are KGHDR and SFDVKD. The germline V and J ends were trimmed by 4 bases and 5 bases, with 14 bases remaining between them. CDR3 bases: TGTGCCACCAGTGAGTTTTGGCAGGGGCACAATGAGCAGTTCTTC. Translated: CATSEFWQGHNEQFF.

Turning to this clone: Sequence at one end of the junction differs from germline and may be a read error. The chain combines TRBV6-5 with TRBJ2-3; 10 nucleotides align to TRBD2. CDR3 size: 15 residues. Germline loops: CDR1 MNHEY, CDR2 SVGAGI. The CDR3 bases are TGTGCCACCAGTTCCTCCAGCGGGGGGGCAGATACGCAGTATTTT. Amino acids: CATSSSSGGADTQYF.